This T cell receptor beta chain stems from a study of blood T cells in healthy people across ages. Donors each provided roughly 9.6 milliliters of peripheral blood. Total RNA was extracted at no less than 6 micrograms per sample. Study-wide results and caveats: A strong correlation between TCR beta diversity and naive T cell percentage was seen. TCR beta diversity per million T cells fell roughly linearly with age.

Primers used in a second PCR of about 7 to 12 cycles were a sample-barcoded 5' primer and a J-beta primer mix. TCRdb processed the 5' RACE reads anew with MiXCR; each CDR3 protein has one entry. The table lists fewer than 800,000 distinct CDR3 sequences, 45% to 50% of them singletons. V dropped 3 bases and J dropped 4; count of bases not matched to a gene: 12. The CDR3 is made up of 17 amino acids. Germline V gives CDR1 KGHDR, CDR2 SFDVKD. At least ten counts were recorded for this clonotype. Its matching antigen is unknown. The chain employs TRBV24-1 and TRBJ2-3; 7 bases match TRBD2. The receptor was isolated from a woman aged 60-70 years in good health. Sequenced input: blood. The CDR3 DNA is TGTGCCACCAGTGATATACCCGCGCCGGGAGGATCAGATACGCAGTATTTT. Its protein is CATSDIPAPGGSDTQYF.